This T cell receptor (beta chain) was sequenced in a study of shared T cell receptors in the human thymus. Method: immunoSEQ multiplex PCR; TCRdb's copy keeps in-frame clones and lacks some. The repertoire holds about 660,000 clones, with 88% as singletons. CDR1 and CDR2 (germline): MNHNY, SVGAGI (reference sequence). This CDR3 comprises 11 residues. The ends were cut back, 6 bases at V and 7 bases at J, with 10 bases in the middle. This same sample was also part of a study on human thymus T cells. From that study: Thymus was obtained from resections taken during corrective heart surgery. Thymic and blood repertoires appeared to show biased V and J gene usage. Highly overlapping thymic repertoires among unrelated individuals were reported in related research.

The receptor was isolated from a boy less than two years old with a congenital heart defect. Sequenced: thymocytes. The chain employs TRBV6-6 and TRBJ2-7, with D possibly TRBD1 on 6 matching bases. The CDR3 here is CASRTGKEQYF. The CDR3 region has the DNA TGTGCCAGCAGAACAGGGAAAGAGCAGTACTTC.